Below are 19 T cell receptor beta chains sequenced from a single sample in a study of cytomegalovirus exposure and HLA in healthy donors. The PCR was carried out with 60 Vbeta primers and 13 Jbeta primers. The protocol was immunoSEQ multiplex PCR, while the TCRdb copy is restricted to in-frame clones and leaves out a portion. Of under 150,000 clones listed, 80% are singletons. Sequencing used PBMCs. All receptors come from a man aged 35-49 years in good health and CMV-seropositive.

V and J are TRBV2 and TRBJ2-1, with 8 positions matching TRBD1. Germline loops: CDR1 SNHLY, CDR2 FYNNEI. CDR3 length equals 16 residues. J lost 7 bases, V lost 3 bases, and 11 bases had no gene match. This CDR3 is CASSDPGQGFGNEQFF. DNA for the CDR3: TGTGCCAGCAGTGACCCAGGACAGGGTTTCGGGAATGAGCAGTTCTTC.

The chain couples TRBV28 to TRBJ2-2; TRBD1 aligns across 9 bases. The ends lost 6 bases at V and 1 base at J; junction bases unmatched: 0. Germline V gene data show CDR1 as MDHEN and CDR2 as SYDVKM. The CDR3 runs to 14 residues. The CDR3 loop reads CASRGQGNTGELFF. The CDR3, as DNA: TGTGCCAGCAGGGGACAGGGGAACACCGGGGAGCTGTTTTTT.

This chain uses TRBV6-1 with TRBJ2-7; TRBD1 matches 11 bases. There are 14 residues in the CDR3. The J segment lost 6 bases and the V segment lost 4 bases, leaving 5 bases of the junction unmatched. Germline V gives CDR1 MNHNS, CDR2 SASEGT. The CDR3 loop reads CASSVGDRGAEQYF. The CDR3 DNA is TGTGCCAGCAGTGTCGGGGACAGGGGGGCCGAGCAGTACTTC.

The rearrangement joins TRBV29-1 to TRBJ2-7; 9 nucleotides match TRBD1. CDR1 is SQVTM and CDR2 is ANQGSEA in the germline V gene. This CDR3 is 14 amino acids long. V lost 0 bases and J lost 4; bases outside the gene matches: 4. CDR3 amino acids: CSVEERQGVYEQYF. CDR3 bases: TGCAGCGTTGAAGAACGACAGGGGGTGTACGAGCAGTACTTC.

The CDR3 DNA reads as TGTGCCAGCAGTGGCATGGGGCTTGCAACTAATGAAAAACTGTTTTTT. Translation: CASSGMGLATNEKLFF. This chain links TRBV6-1 with TRBJ1-4, with a weak D call TRBD1 (5 bases). CDR1 is MNHNS, CDR2 SASEGT, per germline. V shed 4 bases and J shed 0 bases, with 12 bases lying between them. This CDR3 is built from 16 residues.

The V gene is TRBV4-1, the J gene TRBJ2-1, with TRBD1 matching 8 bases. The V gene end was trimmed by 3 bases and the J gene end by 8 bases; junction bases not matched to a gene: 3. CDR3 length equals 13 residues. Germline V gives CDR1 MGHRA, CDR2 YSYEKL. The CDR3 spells CASSQLTGDEQFF. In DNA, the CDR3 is TGCGCCAGCAGCCAGTTGACAGGGGATGAGCAGTTCTTC.

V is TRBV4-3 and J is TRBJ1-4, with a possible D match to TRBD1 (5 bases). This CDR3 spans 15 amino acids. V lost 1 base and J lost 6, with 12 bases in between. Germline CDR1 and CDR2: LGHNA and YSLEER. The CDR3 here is CASSQAGRADEKLFF. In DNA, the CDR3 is TGCGCCAGCAGCCAAGCGGGCAGGGCGGATGAAAAACTGTTTTTT.

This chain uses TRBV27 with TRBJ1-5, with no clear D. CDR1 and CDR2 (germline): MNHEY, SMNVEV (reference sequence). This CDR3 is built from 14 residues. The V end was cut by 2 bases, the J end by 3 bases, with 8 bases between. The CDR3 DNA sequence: TGTGCCAGCAGTTTAGGAGGTATCAATCAGCCCCAGCATTTT. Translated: CASSLGGINQPQHF.

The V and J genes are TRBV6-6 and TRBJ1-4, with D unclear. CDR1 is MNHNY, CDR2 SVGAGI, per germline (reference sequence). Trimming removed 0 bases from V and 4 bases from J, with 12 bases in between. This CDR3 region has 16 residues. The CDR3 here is CASSYSLRVDNEKLFF. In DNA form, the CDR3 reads TGTGCCAGCAGTTACTCCCTGAGGGTAGATAATGAAAAACTGTTTTTT.

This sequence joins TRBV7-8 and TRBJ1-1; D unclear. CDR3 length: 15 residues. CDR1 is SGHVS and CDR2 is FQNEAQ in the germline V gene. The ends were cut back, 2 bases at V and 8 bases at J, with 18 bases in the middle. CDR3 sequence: CASSLSTSPAVEAFF. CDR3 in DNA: TGTGCCAGCAGCTTATCGACTTCACCGGCAGTAGAAGCTTTCTTT.

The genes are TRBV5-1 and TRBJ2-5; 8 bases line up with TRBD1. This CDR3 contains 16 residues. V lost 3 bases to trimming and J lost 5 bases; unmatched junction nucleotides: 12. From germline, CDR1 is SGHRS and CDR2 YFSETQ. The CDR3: CASSWWLGQDTETQYF. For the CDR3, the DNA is TGCGCCAGCAGCTGGTGGTTGGGACAGGATACGGAGACCCAGTACTTC.

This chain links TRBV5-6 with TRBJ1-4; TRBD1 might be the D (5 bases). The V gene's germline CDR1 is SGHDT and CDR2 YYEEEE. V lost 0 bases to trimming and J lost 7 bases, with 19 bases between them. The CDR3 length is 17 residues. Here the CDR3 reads CASSLGDRGVRSEKLFF. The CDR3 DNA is TGTGCCAGCAGCTTGGGGGACCGGGGGGTCCGGAGTGAAAAACTGTTTTTT.

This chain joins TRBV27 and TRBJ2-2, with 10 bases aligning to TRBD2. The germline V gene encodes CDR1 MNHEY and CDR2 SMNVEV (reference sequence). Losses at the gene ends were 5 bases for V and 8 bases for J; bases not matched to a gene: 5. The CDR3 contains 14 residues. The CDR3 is CASSPGTSVGELFF. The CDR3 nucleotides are TGTGCCAGCAGTCCGGGGACTAGCGTAGGGGAGCTGTTTTTT.

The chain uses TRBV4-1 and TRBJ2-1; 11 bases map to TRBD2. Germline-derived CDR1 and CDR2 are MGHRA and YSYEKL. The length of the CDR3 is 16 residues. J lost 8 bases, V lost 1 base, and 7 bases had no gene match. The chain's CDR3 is CASSQGIAGGQDEQFF. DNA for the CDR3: TGCGCCAGCAGCCAAGGGATAGCGGGAGGGCAAGATGAGCAGTTCTTC.

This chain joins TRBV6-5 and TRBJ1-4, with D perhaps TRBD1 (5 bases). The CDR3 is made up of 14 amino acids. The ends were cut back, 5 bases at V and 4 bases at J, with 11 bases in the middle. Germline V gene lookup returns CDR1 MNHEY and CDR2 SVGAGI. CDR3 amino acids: CASSRDYNNEKLFF. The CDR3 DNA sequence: TGTGCCAGCAGTCGGGACTATAATAATGAAAAACTGTTTTTT.

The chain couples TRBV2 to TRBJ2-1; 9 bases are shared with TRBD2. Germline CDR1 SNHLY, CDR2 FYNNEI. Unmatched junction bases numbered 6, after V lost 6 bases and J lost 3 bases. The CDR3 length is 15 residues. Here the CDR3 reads CASSPTSGIYNEQFF. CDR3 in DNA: TGTGCCAGCAGCCCGACTAGCGGAATCTACAATGAGCAGTTCTTC.

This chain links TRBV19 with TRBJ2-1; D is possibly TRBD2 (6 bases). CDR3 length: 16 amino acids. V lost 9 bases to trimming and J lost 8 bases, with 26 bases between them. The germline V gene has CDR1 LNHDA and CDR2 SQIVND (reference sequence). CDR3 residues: CASGPKTSWRMDEQFF. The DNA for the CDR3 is TGTGCCAGCGGCCCCAAGACTAGTTGGAGAATGGATGAGCAGTTCTTC.

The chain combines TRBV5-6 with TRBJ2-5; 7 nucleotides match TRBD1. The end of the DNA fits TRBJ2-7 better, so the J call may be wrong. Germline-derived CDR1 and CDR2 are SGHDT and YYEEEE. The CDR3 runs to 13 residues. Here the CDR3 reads CASSWDSNYEQYF. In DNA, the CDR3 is TGTGCCAGCAGCTGGGACAGTAACTACGAGCAGTACTTC.

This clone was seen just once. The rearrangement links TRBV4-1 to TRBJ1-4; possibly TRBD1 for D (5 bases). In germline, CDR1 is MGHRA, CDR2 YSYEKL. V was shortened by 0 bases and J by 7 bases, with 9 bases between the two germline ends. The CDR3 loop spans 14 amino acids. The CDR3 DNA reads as TGCGCCAGCAGCCAAGAGGCGGGGGGTGAAAAACTGTTTTTT. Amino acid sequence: CASSQEAGGEKLFF.